A single sample gave rise to the 14 T cell receptor beta chains below, sequenced in a study of blood T cell repertoires in COVID-19. Sequenced by immunoSEQ multiplex PCR; TCRdb stores in-frame clones only, minus some. There are just over 300,000 clones in the sample; about 91% occur only once, and approximately 9% lies in the top ten. The sequenced sample consisted of PBMCs or T cells enriched from blood (not recorded which). Receptor source: a woman aged 18-29 years who had recovered from COVID-19.

This chain joins TRBV19 and TRBJ1-6; D unclear. The V end lost 6 bases, the J end lost 7 bases, and 16 bases lay between the germline ends. CDR3 length: 15 residues. CDR1 and CDR2 from the germline V gene are LNHDA and SQIVND (reference sequence). In DNA, the CDR3 is TGTGCCAGTAGCCTTCGCTTCCGGGAAAATTCACCCCTCCACTTT. Protein sequence: CASSLRFRENSPLHF.

The chain carries TRBV5-1 and TRBJ2-5; a weak D match, TRBD1 (5 bases). The V and J ends lost 0 bases and 4 bases respectively, with 10 bases between them. Germline V CDR1 and CDR2: SGHRS, YFSETQ. There are 14 residues in the CDR3. The CDR3 region has the DNA TGCGCCAGCAGCTTGGACCAGGGTGGAGAGACCCAGTACTTC. Translated, it gives CASSLDQGGETQYF.

V gene TRBV10-3 combines with J gene TRBJ2-2; 7 bases line up with TRBD2. V was clipped by 8 bases and J by 4 bases; unmatched bases: 7. Germline CDR1 and CDR2: ENHRY and SYGVKD. This CDR3 has 14 residues. The CDR3 bases are TGTGCCATCCGCGGGGACTACTCCACCGGGGAGCTGTTTTTT. Translated, it gives CAIRGDYSTGELFF.

This chain uses TRBV7-2 with TRBJ1-2; D is uncertain. The length of the CDR3 is 13 residues. Germline loops: CDR1 SGHTA, CDR2 FQGNSA. Trimming pared 5 bases from V and 6 bases from J, leaving 13 bases between. The chain's CDR3 is CASSPEREDGYTF. As DNA, the CDR3 is TGTGCCAGCAGCCCGGAGAGGGAGGATGGCTACACCTTC.

J is TRBJ1-1 and V is TRBV5-8, with 9 positions matching TRBD1. Trimming at V came to 4 bases and at J to 6 bases, leaving 7 bases not matched to a gene. The CDR3 extends over 14 amino acids. Looked up from germline, CDR1 is SGHTS and CDR2 is YDEGEE. CDR3 loop: CASSDRDREAEAFF. CDR3 sequence (DNA): TGTGCCAGCAGCGACCGGGACAGGGAGGCTGAAGCTTTCTTT.

J is TRBJ2-3 and V is TRBV28, with 7 bases matching TRBD1. The CDR3 totals 13 residues. Germline values: CDR1 MDHEN, CDR2 SYDVKM. Germline trimming cut 8 bases from V and 3 bases from J; bases unmatched to any gene: 5. CDR3 coding DNA: TGTGCCAGCTTAACAGGGGCAACAGATACGCAGTATTTT. Translation gives CASLTGATDTQYF.

This sequence joins TRBV28 and TRBJ1-2, with D possibly matching TRBD1 (5 bases). V lost 5 bases and J lost 2, with 15 bases in between. Germline CDR1 MDHEN, CDR2 SYDVKM. The CDR3 length is 15 residues. The CDR3 protein is CASSRVSTVNYGYTF. CDR3 in DNA: TGTGCCAGCAGTAGGGTATCGACAGTAAACTATGGCTACACCTTC.

The rearrangement uses TRBV19 and TRBJ1-1; D is undetermined. Germline V gene sequence: CDR1 LNHDA, CDR2 SQIVND (reference sequence). This CDR3 region has 14 residues. V was trimmed by 6 bases and J by 0 bases, leaving 11 bases between them. The CDR3, as DNA: TGTGCCAGTAGCGGAGGCAGTTTGAACACTGAAGCTTTCTTT. As protein: CASSGGSLNTEAFF.

The J gene is TRBJ2-7, the V gene TRBV14; D is perhaps TRBD1 (5 bases). The CDR3 length is 18 residues. Germline V gene data show CDR1 as SGHDN and CDR2 as FVKESK. V was shortened by 0 bases and J by 1 base, with 19 bases between the two germline ends. In DNA form, the CDR3 reads TGTGCCAGCAGCCAAGATATGGACGCCTTAGGGGTTTCCTACGAGCAGTACTTC. This gives the protein CASSQDMDALGVSYEQYF.

This chain joins TRBV14 and TRBJ2-7; the match to TRBD2 covers 11 bases. V dropped 4 bases and J dropped 2; count of bases not matched to a gene: 16. CDR1 is SGHDN, CDR2 FVKESK, per germline. This CDR3 has 19 residues. The CDR3 protein is CASSPLMGSGRANAYEQYF. The DNA for the CDR3 is TGTGCCAGCAGCCCTCTTATGGGTAGCGGGAGGGCGAATGCCTACGAGCAGTACTTC. Full variable domain (missing parts from reference TRBV14 and TRBJ2-7): EAGVTQFPSHSVIEKGQTVTLRCDPISGHDNLYWYRRVMGKEIKFLLHFVKESKQDESGMPNNRFLAERTGGTYSTLKVQPAELEDSGVYFCASSPLMGSGRANAYEQYFGPGTRLTVT.

The J gene is TRBJ2-7, the V gene TRBV12-3 or TRBV12-4; D possibly corresponds to TRBD2 (5 bases). The CDR3 extends over 12 amino acids. The V and J ends lost 6 bases and 3 bases respectively, with 9 bases between them. The CDR3 loop reads CASSPGVYEQYF. DNA of the CDR3: TGTGCCAGCAGCCCCGGGGTCTACGAGCAGTACTTC.

This sequence joins TRBV15 and TRBJ2-2; 7 bases line up with TRBD2. This CDR3 has 17 amino acids. The V and J ends lost 1 base and 2 bases, in that order; junction bases with no gene match: 7. Germline CDR1 LNHNV, CDR2 YYDKDF (reference sequence). CDR3 DNA sequence: TGTGCCACCAGCAGAGGTGCGGGGGAGGGAAACACCGGGGAGCTGTTTTTT. Its protein is CATSRGAGEGNTGELFF.

The gene calls are TRBV25-1 and TRBJ1-6; weak D call: TRBD1 (6 bases). This CDR3 is built from 16 residues. V was cut by 6 bases and J by 7 bases, with 19 bases left in between. Germline lookup yields CDR1 MGHDK and CDR2 SYGVNS. CDR3 in amino acids: CASSQSGAPFNSPLHF. As DNA, the CDR3 is TGTGCCAGCAGCCAATCAGGGGCGCCATTCAATTCACCCCTCCACTTT. The whole variable domain, filled in from reference TRBV25-1 and TRBJ1-6, reads EADIYQTPRYLVIGTGKKITLECSQTMGHDKMYWYQQDPGMELHLIHYSYGVNSTEKGDLSSESTVSRIRTEHFPLTLESARPSHTSQYLCASSQSGAPFNSPLHFGNGTRLTVT.

Of note for this clone: The limits of the CDR3 on the DNA are not certain, so only TCRdb's listed CDR3 is given. The rearrangement joins TRBV6-2 or TRBV6-3 to TRBJ1-5; no DNA check was done on the table's D call, TRBD1. Germline CDR1 reads MNHEY; CDR2 reads SVGEGT. The CDR3 is 12 amino acids long, termini counted. CDR3 amino acids: CASSDRVAEGIF.